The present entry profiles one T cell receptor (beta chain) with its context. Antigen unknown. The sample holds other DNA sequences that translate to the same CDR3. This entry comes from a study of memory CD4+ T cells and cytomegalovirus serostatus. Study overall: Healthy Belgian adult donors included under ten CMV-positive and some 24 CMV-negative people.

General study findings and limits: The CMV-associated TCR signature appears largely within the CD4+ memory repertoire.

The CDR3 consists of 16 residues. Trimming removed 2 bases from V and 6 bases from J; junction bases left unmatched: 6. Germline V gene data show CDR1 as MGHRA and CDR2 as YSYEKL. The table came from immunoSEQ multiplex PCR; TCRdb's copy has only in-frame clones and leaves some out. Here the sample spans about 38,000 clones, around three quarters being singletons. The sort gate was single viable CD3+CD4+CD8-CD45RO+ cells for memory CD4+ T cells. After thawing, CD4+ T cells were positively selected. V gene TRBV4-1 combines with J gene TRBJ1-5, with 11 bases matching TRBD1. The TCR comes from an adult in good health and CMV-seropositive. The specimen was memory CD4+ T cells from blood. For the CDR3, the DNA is TGCGCCAGCAGCCAAATCCTGGGACAGGGGGGTCAGCCCCAGCATTTT. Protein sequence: CASSQILGQGGQPQHF.